Presented here are 22 T cell receptor beta chains from one specimen sequenced in a study of cytomegalovirus exposure and HLA in healthy donors. In the PCR, 60 Vbeta and 13 Jbeta primers were used. Clones were sequenced by immunoSEQ multiplex PCR, and TCRdb holds only the in-frame ones, with some missing. The table has some 190,000 clones, over 65% seen once. Sample: PBMCs. The source of these receptors is a man younger than 35 in good health and CMV-seronegative.

The gene calls are TRBV5-6 and TRBJ2-7, with TRBD2 as a possible D gene (5 bases). Trimming took off 2 bases at V and 6 bases at J, with 21 bases between the two ends. The V gene's germline CDR1 is SGHDT and CDR2 YYEEEE. This CDR3 region has 16 residues. CDR3 region: CASSFGEGVLTGEQYF. CDR3 nucleotide sequence: TGTGCCAGCAGCTTTGGTGAGGGAGTCTTGACGGGCGAGCAGTACTTC. Filled out from reference TRBV5-6 and TRBJ2-7, the complete variable domain reads DAGVTQSPTHLIKTRGQQVTLRCSPKSGHDTVSWYQQALGQGPQFIFQYYEEEERQRGNFPDRFSGHQFPNYSSELNVNALLLGDSALYLCASSFGEGVLTGEQYFGPGTRLTVT.

J is TRBJ1-2 and V is TRBV6-5; 12 bases line up with TRBD1. Germline CDR1 is MNHEY and CDR2 is SVGAGI. With 6 bases clipped from V and 8 bases from J, the junction kept 10 bases outside the gene matches. This CDR3 is built from 15 residues. The CDR3 sequence is CASSDGGQGAGGYTF. CDR3 sequence (DNA): TGTGCCAGCAGCGACGGGGGACAGGGGGCTGGAGGCTACACCTTC.

The sample holds one count of this clone. This chain connects TRBV5-6 to TRBJ2-7; 12 bases line up with TRBD2. The CDR3 has 15 residues. With 1 base clipped from V and 6 bases from J, the junction kept 5 bases outside the gene matches. Per germline, CDR1 SGHDT and CDR2 YYEEEE. The CDR3 nucleotides are TGTGCCAGCAGCTTGCAGCAGGGACTAGCGGGCGAGCAGTACTTC. Protein sequence: CASSLQQGLAGEQYF.

V and J are TRBV6-6 and TRBJ1-1; D is unclear. Germline CDR1 is MNHNY and CDR2 is SVGAGI (reference sequence). The CDR3 contains 13 residues. With 0 bases removed from V and 5 bases from J, the gap between germline ends came to 7 bases. DNA of the CDR3: TGTGCCAGCAGTTACTCGAAACAGACTGAAGCTTTCTTT. It codes for CASSYSKQTEAFF.

The rearrangement links TRBV6-5 to TRBJ2-5, with D hard to call. The V gene's germline CDR1 is MNHEY and CDR2 SVGAGI. V was cut by 2 bases and J by 6 bases, with 7 bases left in between. The CDR3 totals 12 residues. CDR3 sequence: CASSYPEKTQYF. The CDR3 DNA is TGTGCCAGCAGTTACCCCGAGAAGACCCAGTACTTC.

Only one count was recorded for this clone. This sequence joins TRBV2 and TRBJ2-7; 12 bases are shared with TRBD2. Germline V gene data show CDR1 as SNHLY and CDR2 as FYNNEI. The V gene end was trimmed by 4 bases and the J gene end by 0 bases; junction bases not matched to a gene: 16. CDR3 length: 20 residues. In DNA, the CDR3 is TGTGCCAGCAGTGGAGGCCCCGGGACTAGCGGGTATGCTTTCTCCTACGAGCAGTACTTC. Protein: CASSGGPGTSGYAFSYEQYF.

V is TRBV6-5 and J is TRBJ1-1; possible D gene TRBD1, 5 bases. The CDR3 consists of 14 residues. The germline V and J ends were trimmed by 0 bases and 4 bases, with 9 bases remaining between them. The germline V gene has CDR1 MNHEY and CDR2 SVGAGI. CDR3 coding DNA: TGTGCCAGCAGTTACTCGAGCGACAGCACTGAAGCTTTCTTT. Translating gives CASSYSSDSTEAFF.

The rearrangement links TRBV5-1 to TRBJ1-1; 8 bases map to TRBD1. This CDR3 is built from 15 residues. Germline V lookup: CDR1 SGHRS, CDR2 YFSETQ. Trimming removed 6 bases from V and 1 base from J; junction bases left unmatched: 8. The CDR3 bases are TGCGCCAGCAAAACCCAGGGGGCCTCGAACACTGAAGCTTTCTTT. Translating it yields CASKTQGASNTEAFF.

As for this clone: The limits of the CDR3 on the DNA are not certain, so only TCRdb's listed CDR3 is given. The chain is built from TRBV2 and TRBJ1-6; TRBD1 reflects the table's D call only, with no check against the DNA. Germline V CDR1 and CDR2: SNHLY, FYNNEI. The CDR3 has 16 residues if both end residues are counted. This chain's CDR3 is CASSSSSGQGGSPLHF.

The count of this clone is one. The rearrangement links TRBV5-1 to TRBJ2-5, with TRBD2 identical over 12 bases. CDR1 and CDR2 (germline): SGHRS, YFSETQ. The CDR3 runs 15 residues. V was pared by 4 bases and J by 5 bases, with 6 bases of the junction left unmatched. The CDR3 DNA follows: TGCGCCAGCAGCCGACTAGCGGGAGTCGGGGAGACCCAGTACTTC. Its translation is CASSRLAGVGETQYF.

The V call is TRBV4-3, the J call TRBJ2-5; 9 nucleotides match TRBD2. The V and J ends lost 0 bases and 5 bases, in that order; junction bases with no gene match: 10. CDR1 and CDR2 from the germline V gene are LGHNA and YSLEER. This CDR3 comprises 17 residues. In DNA form, the CDR3 reads TGCGCCAGCAGCCAAGAGGGGACGAGCGGGGGGTTGGAGACCCAGTACTTC. Protein: CASSQEGTSGGLETQYF.

This clone was counted a few times. The V gene is TRBV6-6, the J gene TRBJ1-1; D unresolved. Trimming cost V 5 bases and J 8 bases, with 15 bases left between them. The CDR3 has 13 amino acids. Germline V gene lookup returns CDR1 MNHNY and CDR2 SVGAGI (reference sequence). The CDR3 protein is CASSPRATREAFF. CDR3 DNA sequence: TGTGCCAGCAGTCCCCGCGCAACGCGAGAAGCTTTCTTT.

The chain combines TRBV11-1 with TRBJ2-3; 11 positions agree with TRBD2. Per germline, CDR1 SGHAT and CDR2 FQDESV (reference sequence). The CDR3 is 17 residues long. V lost 5 bases, J lost 2 bases, and 9 bases stayed unmatched. CDR3 protein: CASSRQGTSGLTDTQYF. The DNA for the CDR3 is TGTGCCAGCAGCCGACAAGGGACTAGCGGCCTCACAGATACGCAGTATTTT.

This chain joins TRBV7-2 and TRBJ1-1; D is uncertain. Germline values: CDR1 SGHTA, CDR2 FQGNSA. Between the trimmed V and J ends, which lost 8 bases and 1 base, there was a span of 11 bases. This CDR3 is 13 amino acids long. CDR3 nucleotide sequence: TGTGCCAGCGCTACTGTAACGAACACTGAAGCTTTCTTT. Translated: CASATVTNTEAFF.

The rearrangement joins TRBV15 to TRBJ1-4, with TRBD1 matching over 7 bases. V gave up 4 bases and J gave up 7 bases; unmatched junction bases: 9. The length of the CDR3 is 15 residues. Germline assignment: CDR1 LNHNV and CDR2 YYDKDF (reference sequence). The CDR3 sequence: CATSNIQGGAEKLFF. The DNA of the CDR3 is TGTGCCACCAGCAACATTCAGGGGGGCGCTGAAAAACTGTTTTTT.

The chain recombines TRBV7-8 with TRBJ2-7; 12 bases fit TRBD2. Germline CDR1 is SGHVS and CDR2 is FQNEAQ. The CDR3 has 17 amino acids. J gave up 2 bases and V 5 bases, and 10 bases lay outside the gene matches. The CDR3 DNA is TGTGCCAGCAGCCAACTAGCGGGAGGCTGGGGGGCCTACGAGCAGTACTTC. This gives the protein CASSQLAGGWGAYEQYF.

This clone was seen once. The rearrangement uses TRBV6-5 and TRBJ2-4; TRBD2 agrees at 7 bases. Germline V CDR1 and CDR2: MNHEY, SVGAGI. CDR3 size: 14 residues. The ends lost 6 bases at V and 6 bases at J; junction bases unmatched: 8. CDR3 nucleotide sequence: TGTGCCAGCAGGACTAGCCTTCCTCCAAACATTCAGTACTTC. It is translated as CASRTSLPPNIQYF.

CDR3 nucleotide sequence: TGTGCCAGCAGTGACTCCCGACTCGACAATGAGCAGTTCTTC. It is translated as CASSDSRLDNEQFF. The chain employs TRBV2 and TRBJ2-1; D call uncertain. Trimming shortened V by 3 bases and J by 5 bases, and 11 bases separated the two germline ends. Per the germline V gene, CDR1 is SNHLY and CDR2 is FYNNEI. The CDR3 has 14 residues.

This chain uses TRBV11-2 with TRBJ2-5; 9 bases align to TRBD2. This CDR3 comprises 17 residues. The germline gives CDR1 SGHAT, CDR2 FQNNGV. The V and J ends lost 5 bases and 4 bases, in that order; junction bases with no gene match: 14. CDR3 sequence: CASSKGVVAGGSETQYF. DNA for the CDR3: TGTGCCAGCAGCAAGGGGGTAGTGGCGGGAGGGTCAGAGACCCAGTACTTC.

V and J are TRBV20-1 and TRBJ2-7, with D possibly TRBD1 on 5 matching bases. Germline V CDR1 and CDR2: DFQATT, SNEGSKA (reference sequence). The CDR3 has 11 amino acids. V gave up 7 bases and J gave up 8 bases, with 15 bases separating them. In DNA, the CDR3 is TGCAGTGTCTCCCCTTCGGACAAGCAGTACTTC. Translation: CSVSPSDKQYF.

V usage is TRBV30 and J usage is TRBJ1-6; a weak D match, TRBD1 (6 bases). Germline-derived CDR1 and CDR2 are GTSNPN and SVGIG (reference sequence). The V end was cut by 2 bases, the J end by 7 bases, with 18 bases between. The CDR3 covers 16 residues. This CDR3 is CAWSLGVQGRNSPLHF. In DNA, the CDR3 is TGTGCCTGGAGTCTGGGAGTACAGGGAAGAAATTCACCCCTCCACTTT. The full variable domain, its missing parts supplied by reference TRBV30 and TRBJ1-6, is SQTIHQWPATLVQPVGSPLSLECTVEGTSNPNLYWYRQAAGRGLQLLFYSVGIGQISSEVPQNLSASRPQDRQFILSSKKLLLSDSGFYLCAWSLGVQGRNSPLHFGNGTRLTVT.

The CDR3 here is CASSLATGTNEKLFF. The CDR3 DNA is TGTGCCAGCAGCTTAGCAACGGGTACTAATGAAAAACTGTTTTTT. The V and J genes are TRBV7-6 and TRBJ1-4; no reliable D call. Trimming took off 0 bases at V and 2 bases at J, with 7 bases between the two ends. This CDR3 contains 15 residues. Germline V lookup: CDR1 SGHVS, CDR2 FNYEAQ.